Each of the 20 T cell receptor beta chains below was sequenced from the same sample in a study of blood T cell repertoires in COVID-19. Produced via immunoSEQ multiplex PCR; TCRdb's table is partial and in-frame only. The sample records approximately 350,000 clones, approximately 89% being singletons. Sequenced input: peripheral blood. Receptors originate from a woman younger than 35 who had recovered from COVID-19.

V usage is TRBV13 and J usage is TRBJ1-6; a possible D gene is TRBD1 (6 bases). The CDR3 consists of 17 residues. Germline V gene data show CDR1 as PRHDT and CDR2 as FYEKMQ (reference sequence). The germline V and J ends were trimmed by 1 base and 3 bases, with 13 bases remaining between them. Written as DNA, the CDR3 is TGTGCCAGCAGCTTAGTTGGGACAAGAAACTATAATTCACCCCTCCACTTT. This encodes CASSLVGTRNYNSPLHF.

The chain carries TRBV13 and TRBJ2-1; 7 nucleotides align to TRBD2. The germline gives CDR1 PRHDT, CDR2 FYEKMQ (reference sequence). The CDR3 is 12 amino acids. V trimming: 6 bases; J trimming: 6 bases; junction bases outside the gene matches: 2. CDR3: CASSPSGNEQFF. The CDR3 coding sequence is TGTGCCAGCAGTCCTAGCGGCAATGAGCAGTTCTTC.

The chain links TRBV6-6 to TRBJ1-1; D is uncertain. The CDR3 consists of 14 residues. CDR1 MNHNY and CDR2 SVGAGI come from the germline V gene (reference sequence). The V gene lost 6 bases and the J gene lost 0 bases, with 11 bases spanning the gap. CDR3 residues: CASRLDNMNTEAFF. The DNA of the CDR3 is TGTGCCAGCAGACTCGACAACATGAACACTGAAGCTTTCTTT.

V usage is TRBV7-2 and J usage is TRBJ1-6; 9 bases are shared with TRBD1. This CDR3 has 16 residues. Germline V gene lookup returns CDR1 SGHTA and CDR2 FQGNSA. The junction had 5 bases not matched to a gene; V was cut back by 3 bases and J by 5 bases. The CDR3 here is CASSFGTGPDNSPLHF. The CDR3 coding sequence is TGTGCCAGCAGCTTTGGGACAGGGCCCGATAATTCACCCCTCCACTTT.

V gene TRBV15 combines with J gene TRBJ1-6, with D possibly TRBD1 on 5 matching bases. Germline V gene lookup returns CDR1 LNHNV and CDR2 YYDKDF (reference sequence). This CDR3 region has 15 residues. Trimming removed 0 bases from V and 10 bases from J, with 13 bases in between. The CDR3 DNA reads TGTGCCACCAGCAGAGATCTAAGGGGTTCGTCACCCCTCCACTTT. Translated: CATSRDLRGSSPLHF.

The chain combines TRBV19 with TRBJ2-3; 12 bases fit TRBD1. Germline assignment: CDR1 LNHDA and CDR2 SQIVND (reference sequence). This CDR3 is built from 14 residues. V trimming: 8 bases; J trimming: 1 base; junction bases outside the gene matches: 1. CDR3 loop: CASRDRGRTDTQYF. Here the CDR3 DNA reads TGTGCCAGTCGGGACAGGGGGCGCACAGATACGCAGTATTTT.

The V call is TRBV29-1, the J call TRBJ2-1; possible D gene TRBD1, 5 bases. This CDR3 is built from 10 residues. Germline values: CDR1 SQVTM, CDR2 ANQGSEA. The ends were cut back, 4 bases at V and 9 bases at J, with 7 bases in the middle. The CDR3 bases are TGCAGCGTTGGCGACAGTGAGCAGTTCTTC. This sequence encodes CSVGDSEQFF.

V usage is TRBV24-1 and J usage is TRBJ2-3; 10 bases map to TRBD2. Germline lookup yields CDR1 KGHDR and CDR2 SFDVKD. Trimming removed 3 bases from V and 3 bases from J; junction bases left unmatched: 11. The CDR3 is made up of 18 amino acids. CDR3: CATSDPRPAGGQTDTQYF. The CDR3 nucleotides read TGTGCCACCAGTGATCCACGCCCAGCGGGAGGGCAGACAGATACGCAGTATTTT.

The chain uses TRBV5-6 and TRBJ1-1; D unresolved. The CDR3 runs 12 residues. Germline-derived CDR1 and CDR2 are SGHDT and YYEEEE. The germline V and J ends were trimmed by 0 bases and 7 bases, with 7 bases remaining between them. CDR3 bases: TGTGCCAGCAGCTTGGCCGCGGATGAAGCTTTCTTT. Translated: CASSLAADEAFF.

The gene calls are TRBV7-2 and TRBJ2-1, with 12 positions matching TRBD2. In germline, CDR1 is SGHTA, CDR2 FQGNSA. This CDR3 is built from 15 residues. J gave up 5 bases and V 6 bases, and 5 bases lay outside the gene matches. The CDR3 sequence is CASRYGLAGNNEQFF. In nucleotides, the CDR3 is TGTGCCAGCAGGTACGGACTAGCGGGGAACAATGAGCAGTTCTTC.

The chain combines TRBV6-5 with TRBJ2-2; 7 nucleotides line up with TRBD2. CDR3 length: 15 residues. Germline CDR1 is MNHEY and CDR2 is SVGAGI. J gave up 5 bases and V 6 bases, and 9 bases lay outside the gene matches. This CDR3 reads CASSRGLVGTGELFF. DNA for the CDR3: TGTGCCAGCAGCCGCGGACTAGTCGGTACCGGGGAGCTGTTTTTT.

The CDR3, as DNA: TGCGCCAGCAGCCACCCCGCCGGGACAGGAGGCAATTCACCCCTCCACTTT. This translates into CASSHPAGTGGNSPLHF. This rearrangement joins TRBV4-1 to TRBJ1-6; 8 bases fit TRBD1. In germline, CDR1 is MGHRA, CDR2 YSYEKL. Trimming at V came to 3 bases and at J to 7 bases, leaving 11 bases not matched to a gene. The CDR3 is 17 amino acids.

The gene calls are TRBV12-3 or TRBV12-4 and TRBJ2-7; 11 positions match TRBD1. V shed 6 bases, J shed 7 bases, and the junction held 5 bases outside the gene matches. The CDR3 runs to 13 residues. CDR3 region: CASSPGQGGEQYV. CDR3 DNA: TGTGCCAGCAGCCCGGGACAGGGGGGAGAGCAGTACGTC.

The genes are TRBV5-1 and TRBJ2-2; 7 positions agree with TRBD1. The junction had 5 bases not matched to a gene; V was cut back by 0 bases and J by 3 bases. There are 16 residues in the CDR3. Germline V gene lookup returns CDR1 SGHRS and CDR2 YFSETQ. The CDR3 loop reads CASSLVDRVDTGELFF. As DNA, the CDR3 is TGCGCCAGCAGCTTGGTCGACAGGGTAGACACCGGGGAGCTGTTTTTT.

The genes are TRBV5-8 and TRBJ2-5; 10 nucleotides agree with TRBD1. CDR3 length equals 15 residues. Germline CDR1 and CDR2: SGHTS and YDEGEE. With V trimmed by 4 bases and J by 5 bases, 8 bases remained unmatched. CDR3 loop: CASSLGQGVEETQYF. The CDR3 DNA follows: TGTGCCAGCAGCCTCGGACAGGGGGTTGAGGAGACCCAGTACTTC. The variable domain in full, completed from reference TRBV5-8 and TRBJ2-5, reads EAGVTQSPTHLIKTRGQQATLRCSPISGHTSVYWYQQALGLGLQFLLWYDEGEERNRGNFPPRFSGRQFPNYSSELNVNALELEDSALYLCASSLGQGVEETQYFGPGTRLLVL.

The chain has TRBV2 and TRBJ2-1; the match to TRBD2 covers 8 bases. The CDR3 runs to 16 residues. Unmatched junction bases numbered 17, after V lost 7 bases and J lost 9 bases. Germline V gives CDR1 SNHLY, CDR2 FYNNEI. Here the CDR3 reads CASTEGGAGGVTEQFF. CDR3 DNA: TGTGCCAGCACCGAGGGGGGGGCGGGAGGAGTAACTGAGCAGTTCTTC.

The gene calls are TRBV7-9 and TRBJ1-5; 8 nucleotides line up with TRBD1. The CDR3 runs to 15 residues. Germline trimming cut 4 bases from V and 3 bases from J; bases unmatched to any gene: 5. The germline gives CDR1 SEHNR, CDR2 FQNEAQ (reference sequence). CDR3 sequence (DNA): TGTGCCAGCAGCTCCCGGGACAGGCACAATCAGCCCCAGCATTTT. Translating gives CASSSRDRHNQPQHF.

The gene calls are TRBV7-9 and TRBJ2-1; a possible D gene is TRBD2 (7 bases). Germline V gene data show CDR1 as SEHNR and CDR2 as FQNEAQ (reference sequence). The V end was cut by 5 bases, the J end by 4 bases, with 18 bases between. This CDR3 has 16 residues. The CDR3 loop is CASSGRRGGSYNEQFF. CDR3 nucleotide sequence: TGTGCCAGCAGCGGACGAAGGGGGGGTTCTTACAATGAGCAGTTCTTC. Full variable domain (missing parts from reference TRBV7-9 and TRBJ2-1): DTGVSQNPRHKITKRGQNVTFRCDPISEHNRLYWYRQTLGQGPEFLTYFQNEAQLEKSRLLSDRFSAERPKGSFSTLEIQRTEQGDSAMYLCASSGRRGGSYNEQFFGPGTRLTVL.

The chain is built from TRBV7-2 and TRBJ2-3, with 11 positions matching TRBD2. Per germline, CDR1 SGHTA and CDR2 FQGNSA. This CDR3 comprises 15 residues. V lost 2 bases and J lost 6; bases outside the gene matches: 4. CDR3 sequence (DNA): TGTGCCAGCAGCTTAACGTCTAGCGGGAGGGATACGCAGTATTTT. Translation: CASSLTSSGRDTQYF.

The chain carries TRBV12-3 or TRBV12-4 and TRBJ1-4; D remains ambiguous. The V end lost 3 bases, the J end lost 7 bases, and 3 bases lay between the germline ends. CDR3 length: 11 residues. The CDR3 here is CASSLSEKLFF. The CDR3 DNA reads as TGTGCCAGCAGTTTGAGTGAAAAACTGTTTTTT.